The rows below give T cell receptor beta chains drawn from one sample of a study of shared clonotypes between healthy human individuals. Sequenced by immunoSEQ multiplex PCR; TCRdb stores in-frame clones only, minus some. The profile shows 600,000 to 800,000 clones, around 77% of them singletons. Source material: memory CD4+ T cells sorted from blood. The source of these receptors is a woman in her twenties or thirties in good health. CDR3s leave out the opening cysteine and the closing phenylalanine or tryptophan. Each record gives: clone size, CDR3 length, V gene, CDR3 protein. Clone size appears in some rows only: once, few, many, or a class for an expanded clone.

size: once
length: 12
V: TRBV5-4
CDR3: ASTLFAGGYEQY

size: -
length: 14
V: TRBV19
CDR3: ASSIISTGGSEKLF

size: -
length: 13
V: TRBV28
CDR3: ASSLVRSPHNEQF

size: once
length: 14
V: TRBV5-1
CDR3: ASSLQPTGTDGELF

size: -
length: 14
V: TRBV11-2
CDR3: ASSLLAGGFTDTQY

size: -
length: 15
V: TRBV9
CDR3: ASSVGLAGLNGETQY

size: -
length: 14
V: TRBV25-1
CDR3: ASSAPGGPTNYGYT

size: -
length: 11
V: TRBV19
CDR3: ASSIQAVRPQH

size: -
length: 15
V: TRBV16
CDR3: ASSQWPGGSLQETQY

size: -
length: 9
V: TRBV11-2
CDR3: ASSLGLEQY

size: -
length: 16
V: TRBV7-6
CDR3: ASSVRLAGLPDTGELF

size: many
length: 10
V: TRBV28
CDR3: ASNPQGREQY

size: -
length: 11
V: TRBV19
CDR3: ASSASSYALQY

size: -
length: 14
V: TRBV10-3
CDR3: AISALGTSPTYEQY

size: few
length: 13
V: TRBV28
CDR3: ASSSGQGANQPQH

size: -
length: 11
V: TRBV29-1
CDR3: SVSRGSYNEQF

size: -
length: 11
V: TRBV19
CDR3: ASSKSTNTEAF

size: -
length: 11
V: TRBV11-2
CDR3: ASSLVLAREQY

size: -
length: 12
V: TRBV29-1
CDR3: SGTSGRAGETQY

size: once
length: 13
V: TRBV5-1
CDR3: ASSLTGSRQETQY

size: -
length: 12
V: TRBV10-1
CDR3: ASSPGTGTGEQF

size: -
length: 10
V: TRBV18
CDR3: ASSPERDEQY

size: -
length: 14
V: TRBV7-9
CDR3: ASVMNGAVSYNEQF

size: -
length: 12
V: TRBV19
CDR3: ASSNQWRDYEQY

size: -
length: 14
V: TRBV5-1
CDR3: ASSKTSGRGTDTQY

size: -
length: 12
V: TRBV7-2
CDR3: ASSLGSIYNEQF

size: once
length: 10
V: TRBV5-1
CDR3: ASSLAQETQY

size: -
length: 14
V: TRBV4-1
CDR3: ASSLSGLYRDDEQF

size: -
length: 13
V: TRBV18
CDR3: ASSPRAGGEETQY

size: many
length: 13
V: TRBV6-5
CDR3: ASSYSPEASYEQY

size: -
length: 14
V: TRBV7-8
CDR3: ASSSVRWSSGETQY

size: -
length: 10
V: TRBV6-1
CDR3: ATRGQTGELF

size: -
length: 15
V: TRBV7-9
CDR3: ASSPGVLAGELDTQY

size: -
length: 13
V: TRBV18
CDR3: ASSPGTRSGNTIY

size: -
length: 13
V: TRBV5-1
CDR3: ASSPRVGGETEAF

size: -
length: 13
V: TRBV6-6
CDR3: ASRRLADSYNEQF

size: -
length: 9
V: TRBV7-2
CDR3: ASSLYGEQY

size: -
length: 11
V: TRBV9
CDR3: ASSVGMDNEQF

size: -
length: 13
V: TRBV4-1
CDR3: ASSQDGLPYNEQF

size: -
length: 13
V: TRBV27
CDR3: ASSFSSGSFYEQY

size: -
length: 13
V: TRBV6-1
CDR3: ASRTPGGSSYEQY

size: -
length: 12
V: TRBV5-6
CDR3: ASSPTGFTGELF

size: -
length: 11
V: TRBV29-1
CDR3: SVERSETYEQY

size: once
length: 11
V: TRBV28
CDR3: ASSLWGNYGYT

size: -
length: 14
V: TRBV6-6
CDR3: ASSSGTSGSGDTQY

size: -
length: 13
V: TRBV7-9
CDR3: ASSSQGGASTEQF

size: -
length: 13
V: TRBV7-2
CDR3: ASSLEAGGSYEQY

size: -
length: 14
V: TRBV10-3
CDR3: AISDPGQGASYEQY

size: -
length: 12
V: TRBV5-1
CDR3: ASSDTGTAEGYT

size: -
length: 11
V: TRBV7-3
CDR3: ASSRMVNTEAF

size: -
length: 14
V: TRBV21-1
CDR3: ASSVDLAPTYNEQF

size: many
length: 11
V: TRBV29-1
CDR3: SARRDRSYEQY

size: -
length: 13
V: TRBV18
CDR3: ASSQGQTNTGELF